These 10 T cell receptor beta chains came from one sample sequenced in a study of T cells after yellow fever vaccination. Each CDR3 protein is one row after TCRdb ran MiXCR on the 5' RACE reads. Counted here are 310,000 or so distinct CDR3 sequences, more than 3% occurring once; the ten biggest clones make up around 24%. The input for sequencing was PBMCs, taken on the day of the yellow fever booster vaccination. The receptors come from a man between 18 and 29 years old who received the YFV17D yellow fever vaccine.

This clonotype was seen only a few times. This sequence joins TRBV7-2 and TRBJ2-1; a possible D gene is TRBD2 (6 bases). Between the trimmed V and J ends, which lost 6 bases and 6 bases, there was a span of 21 bases. Germline assignment: CDR1 SGHTA and CDR2 FQGNSA. CDR3 length: 16 amino acids. CDR3 coding DNA: TGTGCCAGCAGGGCACAGCTGGGACTGGGGTCCAATGAGCAGTTCTTC. Translation gives CASRAQLGLGSNEQFF.

This clonotype was detected a few times. The chain recombines TRBV18 with TRBJ1-2; weak D call: TRBD1 (5 bases). Per the germline V gene, CDR1 is KGHSH and CDR2 is LQKENI. The CDR3 runs to 15 residues. With 5 bases removed from V and 0 bases from J, the gap between germline ends came to 13 bases. CDR3 region: CASSLQELANYGYTF. The CDR3 nucleotides read TGTGCCAGCTCATTACAGGAGTTAGCTAACTATGGCTACACCTTC.

The chain has TRBV7-9 and TRBJ2-1; unclear D gene. Germline CDR1 is SEHNR and CDR2 is FQNEAQ (reference sequence). Trimming removed 3 bases at V and 6 bases at J, with 21 bases between. The CDR3 is 17 residues long. DNA for the CDR3: TGTGCCAGCAGCTTGATCGCTGTTCGGCTCGCGAGCAATGAGCAGTTCTTC. This encodes CASSLIAVRLASNEQFF.

At least ten counts were recorded for this clonotype. The rearrangement links TRBV5-1 to TRBJ1-1, with D maybe TRBD1 (6 bases). CDR3 length: 17 residues. Trimming pared 2 bases from V and 0 bases from J, leaving 17 bases between. Per the germline V gene, CDR1 is SGHRS and CDR2 is YFSETQ. Written as DNA, the CDR3 is TGCGCCAGCAGCTTAACCGCCCAACGGGGGCTGAACACTGAAGCTTTCTTT. This sequence encodes CASSLTAQRGLNTEAFF.

This clonotype was seen repeatedly, ten times or more. The rearrangement uses TRBV4-1 and TRBJ2-3; 9 bases fit TRBD1. Germline CDR1 is MGHRA and CDR2 is YSYEKL. V shed 1 base, J shed 4 bases, and the junction held 6 bases outside the gene matches. The CDR3 loop spans 16 amino acids. DNA of the CDR3: TGCGCCAGCAGCCAAGGGAACAGGGGGCTTCCAGATACGCAGTATTTT. Amino acid sequence: CASSQGNRGLPDTQYF.

The chain is built from TRBV4-2 and TRBJ1-3; D is possibly TRBD1 (6 bases). Germline lookup yields CDR1 LGHNA and CDR2 YNFKEQ. Trimming removed 0 bases at V and 0 bases at J, with 12 bases between. The CDR3 is 17 amino acids. The DNA for the CDR3 is TGTGCCAGCAGCCAAGATCTCAGACAGGTCTCTGGAAACACCATATATTTT. Amino acids: CASSQDLRQVSGNTIYF.

CDR3 residues: CASSRKNNSPLHF. In DNA, the CDR3 is TGTGCCAGCAGCCGGAAAAATAATTCACCCCTCCACTTT. J is TRBJ1-6 and V is TRBV5-8; the D is unclear. The CDR3 spans 13 residues. V was clipped by 4 bases and J by 5 bases, with 7 bases between them. Germline loops: CDR1 SGHTS, CDR2 YDEGEE.

This clonotype was recorded a few times. The chain carries TRBV19 and TRBJ2-5; possible D gene TRBD2, 5 bases. Looked up from germline, CDR1 is LNHDA and CDR2 is SQIVND (reference sequence). The V end lost 7 bases, the J end lost 0 bases, and 12 bases lay between the germline ends. The CDR3 contains 14 residues. CDR3 coding DNA: TGTGCCAGTAAGGGAGATGGTAACCAAGAGACCCAGTACTTC. Translated: CASKGDGNQETQYF.

This clonotype was seen at least ten times. This rearrangement joins TRBV4-3 to TRBJ2-7; 9 nucleotides line up with TRBD1. This CDR3 contains 15 residues. After removal of 1 base from V and 6 bases from J, the junction contained 7 bases not matched to a gene. Germline-derived CDR1 and CDR2 are LGHNA and YSLEER. CDR3 region: CASSQVNRGPGEQYF. The CDR3 DNA reads TGCGCCAGCAGCCAAGTAAACAGGGGGCCGGGCGAGCAGTACTTC.

V gene TRBV11-1 combines with J gene TRBJ2-7, with D possibly TRBD1 on 6 matching bases. There are 14 residues in the CDR3. CDR1 is SGHAT and CDR2 is FQDESV in the germline V gene (reference sequence). With 1 base removed from V and 2 bases from J, the gap between germline ends came to 9 bases. The chain's CDR3 is CASSLEQGTYEQYF. The DNA for the CDR3 is TGTGCCAGCAGCTTAGAGCAGGGGACCTACGAGCAGTACTTC.